This T cell receptor (beta chain) was documented in a study of blood T cells in healthy people across ages. General study findings and limits: Estimates drawn from one million T cells were deemed to understate diversity. Donor CMV status was unknown, possibly confounding expanded clonotype changes. Any conclusive comparison of naive versus antigen-experienced cells was prevented by using unsorted PBMCs.

This clonotype has a count of ten or more. The antigen is unknown. The study recruited healthy Caucasian donors from Russia who were aged about 6 to 95. The V gene end was trimmed by 1 base and the J gene end by 3 bases; junction bases not matched to a gene: 8. The germline CDR1 and CDR2 sequences are DFQATT and SNEGSKA (reference sequence). This CDR3 has 15 amino acids. The use of a sample-barcoded 5' primer and a J-beta primer mix characterized a second PCR of about 6 to 12 cycles. In TCRdb, the 5' RACE reads were re-called with MiXCR into one record per CDR3 protein. Of 650,000 to 1,000,000 distinct CDR3 sequences in the sample, about 37% are singletons; the top ten hold approximately 13%.

The sequence derives from a man aged 18 to 29 in good health. The sample taken for sequencing was blood. V usage is TRBV20-1 and J usage is TRBJ2-7, with 8 positions matching TRBD1. In DNA form, the CDR3 reads TGCAGTGCTAGAGGGGATACCGGGACAGGCTACGAGCAGTACTTC. Its translation is CSARGDTGTGYEQYF.